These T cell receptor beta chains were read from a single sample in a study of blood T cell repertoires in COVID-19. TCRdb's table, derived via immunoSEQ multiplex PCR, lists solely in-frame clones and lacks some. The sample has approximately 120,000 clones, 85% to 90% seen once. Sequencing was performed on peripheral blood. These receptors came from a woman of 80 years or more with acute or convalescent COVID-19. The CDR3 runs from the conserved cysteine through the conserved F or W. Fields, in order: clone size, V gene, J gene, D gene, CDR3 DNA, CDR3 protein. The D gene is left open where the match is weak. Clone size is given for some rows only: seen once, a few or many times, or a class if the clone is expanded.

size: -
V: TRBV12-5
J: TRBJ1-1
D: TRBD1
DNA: TGTGCTAGTGGCCTGGACAGGAAGAAAGGGAACACTGAAGCTTTCTTT
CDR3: CASGLDRKKGNTEAFF

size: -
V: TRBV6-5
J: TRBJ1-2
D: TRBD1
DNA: TGTGCCAGCGGGGACAGCCCCAACTATGGCTACACCTTC
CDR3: CASGDSPNYGYTF

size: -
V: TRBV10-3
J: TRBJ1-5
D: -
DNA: TGTGCCATCAGTGAGTCGAAAGGAGGCAAATATAGCAATCAGCCCCAGCATTTT
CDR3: CAISESKGGKYSNQPQHF

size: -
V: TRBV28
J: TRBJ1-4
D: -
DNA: TGTGCCAGCAGCGGGGGGGATCCCCGCACTAATGAAAAACTGTTTTTT
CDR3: CASSGGDPRTNEKLFF

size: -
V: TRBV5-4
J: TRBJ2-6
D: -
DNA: TGTGCCAGCAGCTTGCCTACGGCTGGGGCCAACGTCCTGACTTTC
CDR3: CASSLPTAGANVLTF

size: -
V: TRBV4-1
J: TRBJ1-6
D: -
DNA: TGCGCCAGCAGCCTTCGAACTTTGAATTCACCCCTCCACTTT
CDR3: CASSLRTLNSPLHF

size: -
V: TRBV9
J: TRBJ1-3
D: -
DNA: TGTGCCAGCAGCCCACGTTACACGGGAGGGGACACCATATATTTT
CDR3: CASSPRYTGGDTIYF

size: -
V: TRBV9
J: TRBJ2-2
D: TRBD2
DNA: TGTGCCAGCAGCGTAGGGGGGACTAGCAACACCGGGGAGCTGTTTTTT
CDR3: CASSVGGTSNTGELFF

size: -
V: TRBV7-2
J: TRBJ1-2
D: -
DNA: TGTGCCAGCAGCTTAGGTCGGTACGGGGATGTCGGCTACACCTTC
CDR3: CASSLGRYGDVGYTF

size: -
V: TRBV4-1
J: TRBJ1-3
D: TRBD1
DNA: TGCGCCAGCAGCCAAGGACAGGGGGCAAAAGGAAACACCATATATTTT
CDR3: CASSQGQGAKGNTIYF

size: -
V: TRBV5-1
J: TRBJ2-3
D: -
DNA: TGCGCCAGCAGACCCGGTGAAGATACGCAGTATTTT
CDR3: CASRPGEDTQYF

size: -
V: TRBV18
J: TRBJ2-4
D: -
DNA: TGTGCCAGCTCACTCTTTACAGGGACCAAAAACATTCAGTACTTC
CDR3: CASSLFTGTKNIQYF

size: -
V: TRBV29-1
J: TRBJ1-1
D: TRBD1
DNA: TGCAGCGTTGAATCACGGGAGGGGGCGAGGCGGTACACTGAAGCTTTCTTT
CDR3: CSVESREGARRYTEAFF

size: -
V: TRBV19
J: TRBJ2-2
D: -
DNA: TGTGCCAGTAGTATCCCGGGTTCCGGGGAGCTGTTTTTT
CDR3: CASSIPGSGELFF

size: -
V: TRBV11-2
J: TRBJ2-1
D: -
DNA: TGTGCCAGCAGCTCTGACAGACGCAATGAGCAGTTCTTC
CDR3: CASSSDRRNEQFF

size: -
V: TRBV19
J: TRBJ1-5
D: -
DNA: TGTGCCAGTAGTATAGGGGCCCAGCCCCAGCATTTT
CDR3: CASSIGAQPQHF

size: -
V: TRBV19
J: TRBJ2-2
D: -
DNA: TGTGCCAGTAGTGATTGGACACCCCCTTCTCTGGGGGAGCTGTTTTTT
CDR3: CASSDWTPPSLGELFF

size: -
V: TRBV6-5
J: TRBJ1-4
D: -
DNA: TGTGCCAGCTCAGGGCTGAGTAATGAAAAACTGTTTTTT
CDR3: CASSGLSNEKLFF

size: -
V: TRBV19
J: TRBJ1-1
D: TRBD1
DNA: TGTGCCAGTAGGCGACAGGGGGCGCGGGACACTGAAGCTTTCTTT
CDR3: CASRRQGARDTEAFF

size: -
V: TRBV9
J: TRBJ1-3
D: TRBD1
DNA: TGTGCCAGCAGCACCACACAGGGGGCTGGAAACACCATATATTTT
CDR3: CASSTTQGAGNTIYF

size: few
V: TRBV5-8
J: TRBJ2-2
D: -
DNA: TGTGCCAGCAGCCGAGGACAGTCAGCGAACACCGGGGAGCTGTTTTTT
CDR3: CASSRGQSANTGELFF

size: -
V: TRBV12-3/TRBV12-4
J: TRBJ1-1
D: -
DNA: TGTGCCAGCAGTTTAGGAGTTGAAGCTTTCTTT
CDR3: CASSLGVEAFF

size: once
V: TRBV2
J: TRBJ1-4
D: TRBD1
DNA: TGTGCCAGCAGTGAGGTGGCAGGGGGGGAAAAACTGTTTTTT
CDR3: CASSEVAGGEKLFF

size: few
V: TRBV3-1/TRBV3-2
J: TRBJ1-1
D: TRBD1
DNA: TGTGCCAGCAGCCCCCGACAGGGAACGAACACTGAAGCTTTCTTT
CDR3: CASSPRQGTNTEAFF

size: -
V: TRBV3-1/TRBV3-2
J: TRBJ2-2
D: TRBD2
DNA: TGTGCCAGCAGCCAAGGGACTAGCGGGCTCCCGGGGGCCGGGGAGCTGTTTTTT
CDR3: CASSQGTSGLPGAGELFF

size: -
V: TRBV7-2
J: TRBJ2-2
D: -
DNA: TGTGCCAGCAGCTTAGGAGGGGGGGCCCGCGGGGAGCTGTTTTTT
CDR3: CASSLGGGARGELFF

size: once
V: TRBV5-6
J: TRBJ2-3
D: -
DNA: TGTGCCAGCAGCTTTCGTGGGACAAGTGTCACAGATACGCAGTATTTT
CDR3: CASSFRGTSVTDTQYF

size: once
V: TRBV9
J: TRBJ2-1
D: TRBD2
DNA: TGTGCCAGCAGCGTAGGTACCCTAGCGGGGGACTACAATGAGCAGTTCTTC
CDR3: CASSVGTLAGDYNEQFF

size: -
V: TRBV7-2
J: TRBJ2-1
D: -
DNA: TGTGCCAGCAGCTTAGAAAAATTGACTAGTCATGAGCAGTTCTTC
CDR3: CASSLEKLTSHEQFF

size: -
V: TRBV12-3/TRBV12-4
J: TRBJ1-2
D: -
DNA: TGTGCCAGCAGTTTTTTCGTAGCTTATGGCTACACCTTC
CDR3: CASSFFVAYGYTF

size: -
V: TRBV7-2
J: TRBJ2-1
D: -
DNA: TGTGCCAGCAGCTTAGAAGGACAGCCAGCTGTCTATGAGCAGTTCTTC
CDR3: CASSLEGQPAVYEQFF

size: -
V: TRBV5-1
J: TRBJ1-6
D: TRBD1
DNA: TGCGCCAGCAGCTTTCTTTCCCCGGGACAGAGCGATTCACCCCTCCACTTT
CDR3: CASSFLSPGQSDSPLHF

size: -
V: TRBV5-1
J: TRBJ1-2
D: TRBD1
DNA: TGCGCCAGCAGCGCCCGACAGGGCTATGGCTACACCTTC
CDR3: CASSARQGYGYTF

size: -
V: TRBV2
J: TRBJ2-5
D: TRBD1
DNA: TGTGCCACCTCGGACAGGGTGGCAGAGACCCAGTACTTC
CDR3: CATSDRVAETQYF

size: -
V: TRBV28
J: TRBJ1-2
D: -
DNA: TGTGCCAGCAGTCGAACAGGTATCCTCTGGAATGGCTACACCTTC
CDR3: CASSRTGILWNGYTF

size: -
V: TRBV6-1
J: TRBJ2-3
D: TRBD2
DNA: TGTGCCAGCAGTGAAGGGAGCGGGGGGGCCTTAGATACGCAGTATTTT
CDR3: CASSEGSGGALDTQYF

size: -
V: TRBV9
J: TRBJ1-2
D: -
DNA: TGTGCCAGCAGCATTTGGCCCCCGGGAGTCAATGGCTACACCTTC
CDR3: CASSIWPPGVNGYTF

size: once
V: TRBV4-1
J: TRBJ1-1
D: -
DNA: TGCGCCAGCAGCCAAGATCGTGGGCGCATGAACACTGAAGCTTTCTTT
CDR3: CASSQDRGRMNTEAFF

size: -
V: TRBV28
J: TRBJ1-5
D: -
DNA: TGTGCCAGCAGTGACGGACAGAGTAATCAGCCCCAGCATTTT
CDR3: CASSDGQSNQPQHF

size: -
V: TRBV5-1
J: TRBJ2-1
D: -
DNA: TGCGCCAGCAGCTTGCTCCTCGGGGGGCAGGATGAGCAGTTCTTC
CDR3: CASSLLLGGQDEQFF

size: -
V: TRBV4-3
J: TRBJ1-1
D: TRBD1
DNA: TGCGCCAGCAGCCAAGCGCTGGACAGGGGAACTGAAGCTTTCTTT
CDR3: CASSQALDRGTEAFF

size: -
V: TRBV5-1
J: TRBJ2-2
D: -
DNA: TGCGCCAGCAGCTTGGCCGGGGGTAGATACACCGGGGAGCTGTTTTTT
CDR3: CASSLAGGRYTGELFF

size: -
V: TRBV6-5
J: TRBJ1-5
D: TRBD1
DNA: TGTGCCAGCAGAAACTCAGGGGGCGAACAGCCCCAGCATTTT
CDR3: CASRNSGGEQPQHF

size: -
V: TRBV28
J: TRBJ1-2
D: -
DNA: TGTGCCAGCAGTTTTATTTTATTTGGTCCTGGCACCGGCTACACCTTC
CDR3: CASSFILFGPGTGYTF

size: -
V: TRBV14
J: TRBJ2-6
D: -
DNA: TGTGCCAGCAGCCCGCGTGCAATCTTACTCTCTGGGGCCAACGTCCTGACTTTC
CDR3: CASSPRAILLSGANVLTF

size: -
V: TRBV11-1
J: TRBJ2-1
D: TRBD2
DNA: TGTGCCAGCAGCGTGGGGGGGAGCAGGGTTTACAATGAGCAGTTCTTC
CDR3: CASSVGGSRVYNEQFF

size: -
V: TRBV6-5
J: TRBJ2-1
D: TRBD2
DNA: TGTGCCACCTACGGACTAGCTGGTGAGCAGTTCTTC
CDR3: CATYGLAGEQFF

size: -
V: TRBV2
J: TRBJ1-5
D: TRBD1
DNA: TGTGCCAGCCTAGGACAGGGTCTTCAGCCCCAGCATTTT
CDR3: CASLGQGLQPQHF

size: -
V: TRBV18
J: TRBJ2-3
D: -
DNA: TGTGCCAGCTCAATGTTGGCGGGGATCGTTTCAGATACGCAGTATTTT
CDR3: CASSMLAGIVSDTQYF

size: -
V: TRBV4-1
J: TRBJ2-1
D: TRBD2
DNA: TGCGCCAGCAGCCAAGTTGGCGGGGGGGCATCGGATGAGCAGTTCTTC
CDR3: CASSQVGGGASDEQFF